The clone carrying this T cell receptor beta chain was observed at least ten times. The sample comes from a study of T cells in Graves' hyperthyroidism and ophthalmopathy. Across the whole study: Peripheral blood was acquired at first diagnosis, ahead of any therapy whatsoever.

RNA transcripts gave rise to amplified TCR beta CDR3 regions. A first-round RT-PCR of the TCR CDR3 used the HTBI primer set. TCRdb redid the calling of the multiplex PCR reads with MiXCR, one entry per CDR3 protein. The table shows a few hundred thousand distinct CDR3 sequences, with roughly a sixth occurring only once. The germline CDR1 and CDR2 sequences are SGHRS and YFSETQ. The trim removed 5 bases at V and 2 bases at J, leaving 7 bases unmatched. This CDR3 comprises 14 residues. This receptor was identified in a woman aged 40 to 50 with Graves' ophthalmopathy. The chain carries TRBV5-1 and TRBJ2-7; 7 bases match TRBD1. The sequenced sample consisted of blood. The CDR3 region is CASSRDSITYEQYF. The CDR3 coding sequence is TGCGCCAGCAGTAGGGACAGTATCACCTACGAGCAGTACTTC.